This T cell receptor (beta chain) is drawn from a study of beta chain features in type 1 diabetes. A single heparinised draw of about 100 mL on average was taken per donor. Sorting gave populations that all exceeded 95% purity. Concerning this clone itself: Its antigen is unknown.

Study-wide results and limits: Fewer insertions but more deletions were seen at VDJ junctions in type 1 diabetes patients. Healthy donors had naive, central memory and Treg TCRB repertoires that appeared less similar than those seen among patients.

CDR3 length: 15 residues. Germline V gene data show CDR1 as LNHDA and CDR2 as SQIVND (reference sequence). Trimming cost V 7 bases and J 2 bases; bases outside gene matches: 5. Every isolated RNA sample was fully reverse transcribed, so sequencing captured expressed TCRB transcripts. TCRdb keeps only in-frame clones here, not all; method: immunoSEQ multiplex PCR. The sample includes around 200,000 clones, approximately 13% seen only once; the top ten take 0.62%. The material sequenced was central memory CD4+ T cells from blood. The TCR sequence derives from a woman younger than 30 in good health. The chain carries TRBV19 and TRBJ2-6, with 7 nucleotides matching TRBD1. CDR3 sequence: CASKEGGAGANVLTF. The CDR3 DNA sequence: TGTGCCAGTAAGGAAGGGGGCGCTGGGGCCAACGTCCTGACTTTC.